There are a few counts of the clone carrying this T cell receptor beta chain. What it binds is unknown. These data come from a study of T cells in Graves' hyperthyroidism and ophthalmopathy. Study details: At the time of initial diagnosis and before any treatment, peripheral blood was collected. General study findings and limits: Stable hyperthyroidism was separated from ophthalmopathy by a model based on 13 V-J features.

Lactation, pregnancy, other autoimmune disease or uncontrolled infection led to exclusion of patients. The PBMCs were sourced from fresh peripheral blood (about 10 ml). The CDR3 has 14 amino acids. Germline V lookup: CDR1 MNHNS, CDR2 SASEGT. The J segment lost 6 bases and the V segment lost 6 bases, leaving 9 bases of the junction unmatched. Amplified TCR beta CDR3 regions came from RNA transcripts. Using the HTBI primer set, a first-round RT-PCR was run on the TCR CDR3. MiXCR, run by TCRdb on the multiplex PCR reads, gives a single entry per CDR3 protein. The table shows hundreds of thousands of distinct CDR3 sequences, with less than 20% occurring only once.

Sequencing was done on a sample of blood. The TCR comes from a man aged 35 to 55 with Graves' ophthalmopathy. The chain employs TRBV6-1 and TRBJ1-2; 8 bases line up with TRBD1. The CDR3 protein is CASSYRGIWDGYTF. The DNA of the CDR3 is TGTGCCAGCAGCTACAGGGGGATTTGGGATGGCTACACCTTC.